The rows below give T cell receptor beta chains drawn from one sample of a study of blood T cell repertoires in COVID-19. Generated by immunoSEQ multiplex PCR, the TCRdb table keeps only in-frame clones and is missing some. The sample has roughly 200,000 clones, around 90% seen once; the top ten hold 1.2%. Sequencing was carried out using PBMCs or T cells enriched from blood (not recorded which). These receptors all come from a man aged 30 to 39 who had recovered from COVID-19. Both conserved end residues are part of each CDR3. The order of the fields is D gene, clone size, V gene, J gene, CDR3 DNA, CDR3 protein. A D gene is named only where the DNA matches it firmly. Clone size is shown for a subset of rows, as once, few, many or a class of expanded clone.

>TRBD2|.|TRBV24-1|TRBJ2-1
TGTGCCACCAGTGATCCTAGCGGGAGAAAGGACAATGAGCAGTTCTTC
CATSDPSGRKDNEQFF
>TRBD2|.|TRBV19|TRBJ2-6
TGTGCCAGTAGTACCGGGGGGGCAGGGACTTCTGGGGCCAACGTCCTGACTTTC
CASSTGGAGTSGANVLTF
>TRBD2|.|TRBV2|TRBJ2-7
TGTGCCAGCAGTGAGAAGCGGGAGACCTACGAGCAGTACTTC
CASSEKRETYEQYF
>.|.|TRBV13|TRBJ1-5
TGTGCCAGCAGCCGTCAACGGGGGCCCCAGCATTTT
CASSRQRGPQHF
>TRBD2|.|TRBV7-9|TRBJ2-1
TGTGCCAGCAGCACTAGCGGGCGCGCTTACAATGAGCAGTTCTTC
CASSTSGRAYNEQFF
>.|.|TRBV21-1|TRBJ1-5
TGTGCCAGCAGCAAAGTTGCGGGACAGGGGGAGGTTGGCAATCAGCCCCAGCATTTT
CASSKVAGQGEVGNQPQHF
>TRBD1|.|TRBV6-5|TRBJ2-7
TGTGCCACCTTCGGGACAGGGACCTACGAGCAGTACTTC
CATFGTGTYEQYF
>.|.|TRBV9|TRBJ2-2
TGTGCCAGCTCTCCCCTCAACACCGGGGAGCTGTTTTTT
CASSPLNTGELFF
>.|.|TRBV7-2|TRBJ2-3
TGTGCCAGCACCCTTAGAAGGGAGTCAGATACGCAGTATTTT
CASTLRRESDTQYF
>.|.|TRBV5-8|TRBJ1-2
TGTGCCAGCAGCCCTTACGGGAACTATGGCTACACCTTC
CASSPYGNYGYTF
>.|.|TRBV7-9|TRBJ2-5
TGTGCCAGCAGCTTAGAGTCAGGGCGGGAGACCCAGTACTTC
CASSLESGRETQYF
>.|.|TRBV21-1|TRBJ1-3
TGTGCCAGCAGCCCCGACGGGAGGGTACGGAATTGGAAGGGAAACACCATATATTTT
CASSPDGRVRNWKGNTIYF
>.|.|TRBV25-1|TRBJ1-4
TGTGCCAGCAGTGAATACGGGGTAGTGGCAACTAATGAAAAACTGTTTTTT
CASSEYGVVATNEKLFF
>TRBD1|few|TRBV6-5|TRBJ1-1
TGTGCCAGCAGAACAGGGGGGTCAGCTTTCTTT
CASRTGGSAFF
>.|.|TRBV2|TRBJ1-1
TGTGCCAGCAGTGAAGTCAGGGGAGGGACTGAAGCTTTCTTT
CASSEVRGGTEAFF
>.|.|TRBV12-2|TRBJ1-5
TGTGCAAGTCGCTTTATCTTTCGGCAGGGGGCTGATCAGCCCCAGCATTTT
CASRFIFRQGADQPQHF
>TRBD1|.|TRBV30|TRBJ1-6
TGTGCCTACGAACCAGGGGGCTCCTATAATTCACCCCTCCACTTT
CAYEPGGSYNSPLHF
>.|.|TRBV11-2|TRBJ2-5
TGTGCCAGCAGCTTCGGTAGCCAGGAGACCCAGTACTTC
CASSFGSQETQYF
>.|.|TRBV10-1|TRBJ1-3
TGCGCCAGCAGTGAATCGGGGTCGGGAAACACCATATATTTT
CASSESGSGNTIYF
>.|.|TRBV28|TRBJ2-1
TGTGCCAGCAGTTCGGGTAATGAGCAGTTCTTC
CASSSGNEQFF
>TRBD1|.|TRBV29-1|TRBJ1-1
TGCAGCGTTGCACAGGGGGTGGGGTTGGGCACTGAAGCTTTCTTT
CSVAQGVGLGTEAFF
>TRBD1|.|TRBV18|TRBJ1-5
TGTGCCAGCTCCCAAAGACAGGGTCCTGATCAGCCCCAGCATTTT
CASSQRQGPDQPQHF
>.|.|TRBV6-5|TRBJ2-6
TGTGCCACAACGCGGGACGGAGCCGGGGCCAACGTCCTGACTTTC
CATTRDGAGANVLTF
>.|.|TRBV6-6|TRBJ1-2
TGTGCCAGCAGTTACTCGAATCCAGATCCCTCGTATGGCTACACCTTC
CASSYSNPDPSYGYTF
>.|.|TRBV10-2|TRBJ1-1
TGCGCCAGCAGTGCAGGGCAGATGGCTTTCTTT
CASSAGQMAFF
>.|.|TRBV2|TRBJ2-2
TGTGCCAGCAATTTCCTCGGGAAAACCGGGGAGCTGTTTTTT
CASNFLGKTGELFF
>TRBD2|.|TRBV27|TRBJ2-1
TGTGCCAGCAGTTTTACGGGAGGGAACTACAATGAGCAGTTCTTC
CASSFTGGNYNEQFF
>.|once|TRBV28|TRBJ1-1
TGTGCCAGCAGCCTCCCAGGGGCAGGGCCCAACACTGAAGCTTTCTTT
CASSLPGAGPNTEAFF
>.|.|TRBV6-5|TRBJ1-4
TGTGCCAGCTCCTCTCCCCGAGTGCGAAAACTGTTTTTT
CASSSPRVRKLFF
>.|.|TRBV6-2/TRBV6-3|TRBJ2-1
TGTGCCAGCAGTTACTCGGGGGGAGCCTACAATGAGCAGTTCTTC
CASSYSGGAYNEQFF
>.|.|TRBV28|TRBJ2-3
TGTGCCAGCAGACTGAACAGGGCGGGTATAGATACGCAGTATTTT
CASRLNRAGIDTQYF
>.|.|TRBV10-1|TRBJ1-1
TGCGCCAGCAGTGAGGGGGGCTCCGTCGCTTTCTTT
CASSEGGSVAFF
>.|few|TRBV6-1|TRBJ2-5
TGTGCCAGCAGTGAAGCCCCCGACAAGATGGAGACCCAGTACTTC
CASSEAPDKMETQYF
>TRBD2|few|TRBV4-1|TRBJ2-1
TGCGCCAGCAGCCAATTAATCGGGGGGGTGAGTGAGCAGTTCTTC
CASSQLIGGVSEQFF
>.|.|TRBV29-1|TRBJ1-1
TGCAGCGTTGTTGGTAGCCCCATGAACACTGAAGCTTTCTTT
CSVVGSPMNTEAFF
>.|once|TRBV10-3|TRBJ2-2
TGTGCCATCAGCGGATCGACACAAACCGCCGGGGAGCTGTTTTTT
CAISGSTQTAGELFF
>.|.|TRBV5-6|TRBJ1-2
TGTGCCAGCAGCTTTACAGGTCTGGGGTATGGCTACACCTTC
CASSFTGLGYGYTF
>.|.|TRBV24-1|TRBJ2-3
TGTGCCACCAGTGATTTGTCTAGAATGCGGTATTTT
CATSDLSRMRYF
>TRBD2|.|TRBV14|TRBJ2-7
TGTGCCAGCAGCCAAGTTAGCGGGGGGGCCTCCGAGCAGTACTTC
CASSQVSGGASEQYF
>TRBD1|.|TRBV15|TRBJ2-3
TGTGCCACCAGCAGAGACCCGGGACAGGGAGCAGATACGCAGTATTTT
CATSRDPGQGADTQYF
>.|once|TRBV6-6|TRBJ2-7
TGTGCCAGCAGTTCTGCGGGGGAGCAGTACTTC
CASSSAGEQYF
>TRBD1|.|TRBV10-1|TRBJ2-3
TGCGCCACCAGCGACGGACAGGGGGCGAAAGGTGGCACAGATACGCAGTATTTT
CATSDGQGAKGGTDTQYF
>.|.|TRBV5-4|TRBJ1-2
TGTGCCAGCAGCTTCGGGGAAACTAACTATGGCTACACCTTC
CASSFGETNYGYTF
>.|.|TRBV20-1|TRBJ2-5
TGCAGTGCTACCCACCGGGAGACCCAGTACTTC
CSATHRETQYF
>TRBD2|once|TRBV9|TRBJ2-1
TGTGCCAGCAGCTTAGCGGGAGTCTACAATGAGCAGTTCTTC
CASSLAGVYNEQFF
>TRBD2|.|TRBV11-2|TRBJ2-7
TGTGCCAGCAGCCCCGGGACTAGCGGGGGCCCCTCCTACGAGCAGTACTTC
CASSPGTSGGPSYEQYF
>TRBD2|.|TRBV7-2|TRBJ2-1
TGTGCCAGCAGCTTTAGCGGGGGGGCATACAATGAGCAGTTCTTC
CASSFSGGAYNEQFF
>.|.|TRBV11-1|TRBJ2-3
TGTGCCAGCAGCCCCTCTGGAGGTAGCACAGATACGCAGTATTTT
CASSPSGGSTDTQYF
>.|.|TRBV6-5|TRBJ2-3
TGTGCCAGCAGCCCCAGGACTTTTGGAGATACGCAGTATTTT
CASSPRTFGDTQYF
>TRBD2|once|TRBV19|TRBJ2-1
TGTGCCAGTAGTGTAACAGCGGGGGGCCTAGAGAATGAGCAGTTCTTC
CASSVTAGGLENEQFF
>.|.|TRBV7-6|TRBJ1-5
TGTGCCAGCAGCTTAGAGATAGGCCTCGGGAAGCCCCAGCATTTT
CASSLEIGLGKPQHF
>TRBD1|.|TRBV18|TRBJ1-1
TGTGCCAGCTCACCGTTCGGGACAGGGGGAACTGAAGCTTTCTTT
CASSPFGTGGTEAFF
>TRBD2|.|TRBV29-1|TRBJ2-2
TGCAGCGTCATGACTAGCCCCGGGGGGGAGCTGTTTTTT
CSVMTSPGGELFF
>TRBD2|.|TRBV7-2|TRBJ2-2
TGTGCCAGCAGCCGGAGGACTAGCGGGATTACGAACACCGGGGAGCTGTTTTTT
CASSRRTSGITNTGELFF
>TRBD1|.|TRBV9|TRBJ1-2
TGTGCCAGCAGCGTAGGTTCAGGGGGTGACTATGGCTACACCTTC
CASSVGSGGDYGYTF
>.|.|TRBV5-1|TRBJ2-2
TGCGCCAGCAGCCCACTTGGGACTCTCACCGGGGAGCTGTTTTTT
CASSPLGTLTGELFF
>.|.|TRBV27|TRBJ1-2
TGTGCCAGCAGTTTAATGGGGGGGATTCCAAATGGCTACACCTTC
CASSLMGGIPNGYTF